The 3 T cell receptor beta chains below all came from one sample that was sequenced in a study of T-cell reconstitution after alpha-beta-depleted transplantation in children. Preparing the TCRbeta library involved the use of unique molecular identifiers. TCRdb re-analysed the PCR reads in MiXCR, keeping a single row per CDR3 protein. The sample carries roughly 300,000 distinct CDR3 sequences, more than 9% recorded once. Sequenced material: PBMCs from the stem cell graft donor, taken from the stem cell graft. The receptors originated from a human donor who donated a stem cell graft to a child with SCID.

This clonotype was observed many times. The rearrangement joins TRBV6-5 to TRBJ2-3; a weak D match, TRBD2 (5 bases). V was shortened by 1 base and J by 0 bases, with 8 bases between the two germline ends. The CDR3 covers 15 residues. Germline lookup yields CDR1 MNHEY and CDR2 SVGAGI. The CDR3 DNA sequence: TGTGCCAGCAGTTACTTCGGCGGGAGCACAGATACGCAGTATTTT. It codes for CASSYFGGSTDTQYF.

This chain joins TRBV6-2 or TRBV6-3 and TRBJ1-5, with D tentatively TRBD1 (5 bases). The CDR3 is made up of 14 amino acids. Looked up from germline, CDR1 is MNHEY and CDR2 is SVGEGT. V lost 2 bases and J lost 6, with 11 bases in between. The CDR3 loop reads CASSYPGTFQPQHF. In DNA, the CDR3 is TGTGCCAGCAGTTACCCCGGGACGTTTCAGCCCCAGCATTTT.

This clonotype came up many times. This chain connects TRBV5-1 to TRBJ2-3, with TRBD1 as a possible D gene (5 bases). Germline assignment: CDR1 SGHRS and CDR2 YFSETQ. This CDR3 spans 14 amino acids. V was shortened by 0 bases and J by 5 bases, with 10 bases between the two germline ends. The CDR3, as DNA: TGCGCCAGCAGCTTGGCCGTCAGGGTAGATACGCAGTATTTT. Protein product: CASSLAVRVDTQYF.